A single sample is the source of the 32 T cell receptor beta chains below, sequenced in a study of patients and donors after allogeneic stem cell transplantation. TCRdb called the RT-PCR reads again in MiXCR, with one record for every CDR3 protein. The table records 30,000 to 40,000 distinct CDR3 sequences, roughly 38% of them present only once. The sample consisted of blood, either unsorted or a sorted T cell fraction (not recorded which). These receptors were obtained from a human donor who was either an allogeneic HSCT recipient or a stem cell or donor lymphocyte infusion donor (not recorded which). It is not recorded whose cells these are; they may come from a transplant donor.

This clonotype was counted only a few times. This chain joins TRBV20-1 and TRBJ1-1; no clear D gene. The germline V and J ends were trimmed by 3 bases and 0 bases, with 11 bases remaining between them. The CDR3 runs 14 residues. Per germline, CDR1 DFQATT and CDR2 SNEGSKA (reference sequence). For the CDR3, the DNA is TGCAGTGCTAGGGCCGGAGGTATGAACACTGAAGCTTTCTTT. This codes for CSARAGGMNTEAFF.

This rearrangement joins TRBV5-1 to TRBJ2-2; maybe TRBD1 (5 bases). Germline CDR1 and CDR2: SGHRS and YFSETQ. This CDR3 comprises 15 residues. V lost 0 bases to trimming and J lost 0 bases, with 6 bases between them. Written as DNA, the CDR3 is TGCGCCAGCAGCTTGGGGACACCGAACACCGGGGAGCTGTTTTTT. Encoded protein: CASSLGTPNTGELFF.

This clonotype was counted only a few times. The chain employs TRBV24-1 and TRBJ2-3; D may be TRBD2 (6 bases). The germline CDR1 and CDR2 sequences are KGHDR and SFDVKD. The CDR3 loop spans 16 amino acids. V was clipped by 4 bases and J by 0 bases, with 13 bases between them. CDR3: CATSELGLPSTDTQYF. In nucleotides, the CDR3 is TGTGCCACCAGTGAACTGGGACTCCCGAGCACAGATACGCAGTATTTT.

This chain connects TRBV15 to TRBJ1-2; 10 bases agree with TRBD1. Per the germline V gene, CDR1 is LNHNV and CDR2 is YYDKDF (reference sequence). V shed 5 bases, J shed 6 bases, and the junction held 3 bases outside the gene matches. The CDR3 covers 13 residues. CDR3 DNA: TGTGCCACCAGCGGGGACAGGGGAAATGGCTACACCTTC. Its protein product is CATSGDRGNGYTF.

The chain uses TRBV20-1 and TRBJ2-1, with D possibly TRBD2 on 5 matching bases. Trimming took 1 base from V and 8 from J, leaving 15 bases between them. Germline V gene data show CDR1 as DFQATT and CDR2 as SNEGSKA (reference sequence). This CDR3 comprises 14 residues. DNA for the CDR3: TGCAGTGCTAGAGGTTTGACTGGAGCGGATGAGCAGTTCTTC. This codes for CSARGLTGADEQFF.

Only a few counts were recorded for this clonotype. CDR3 region: CSALAGPNEKLFF. In DNA form, the CDR3 reads TGCAGTGCTCTCGCGGGACCTAATGAAAAACTGTTTTTT. The chain combines TRBV20-1 with TRBJ1-4; the D gene is possibly TRBD1 (5 bases). The V end was cut by 5 bases, the J end by 3 bases, with 10 bases between. CDR3 size: 13 residues. Looked up from germline, CDR1 is DFQATT and CDR2 is SNEGSKA (reference sequence).

The rearrangement links TRBV20-1 to TRBJ1-5; 7 bases agree with TRBD1. V lost 6 bases, J lost 4 bases, and 18 bases stayed unmatched. This CDR3 contains 17 residues. CDR1 DFQATT and CDR2 SNEGSKA come from the germline V gene (reference sequence). The CDR3 DNA sequence: TGCAGTGCCGCAGGGGGGAGGGGGCTCTCTCGGAATCAGCCCCAGCATTTT. It encodes CSAAGGRGLSRNQPQHF.

The V call is TRBV29-1, the J call TRBJ1-1; D gene uncertain. Germline V lookup: CDR1 SQVTM, CDR2 ANQGSEA. V gave up 6 bases and J gave up 11 bases, with 13 bases separating them. The CDR3 runs to 10 residues. The CDR3 DNA sequence: TGCAGCGTCGGGAGAGGGATGGCTTTCTTT. Its protein product is CSVGRGMAFF.

The chain links TRBV11-2 to TRBJ1-1, with TRBD1 identical over 8 bases. Losses at the gene ends were 5 bases for V and 3 bases for J; bases not matched to a gene: 5. The CDR3 contains 14 residues. Looked up from germline, CDR1 is SGHAT and CDR2 is FQNNGV. Here the CDR3 reads CASSSRGLDTEAFF. In DNA form, the CDR3 reads TGTGCCAGCAGCAGCAGGGGGCTGGACACTGAAGCTTTCTTT.

The chain is built from TRBV5-6 and TRBJ2-7; TRBD1 is a possible D gene (5 bases). Looked up from germline, CDR1 is SGHDT and CDR2 is YYEEEE. Deletions cut 2 bases from V and 1 base from J, with 7 bases between. CDR3 length: 13 residues. CDR3 nucleotide sequence: TGTGCCAGCAGCTTACAGGCTTCCTACGAGCAGTACTTC. This codes for CASSLQASYEQYF.

This clonotype occurred a few times. The V and J genes are TRBV6-5 and TRBJ1-5, with D tentatively TRBD1 (5 bases). Looked up from germline, CDR1 is MNHEY and CDR2 is SVGAGI. The V gene lost 5 bases and the J gene lost 5 bases, with 10 bases spanning the gap. The CDR3 contains 13 residues. The chain's CDR3 is CASSRGLHQPQHF. DNA of the CDR3: TGTGCCAGCAGTCGGGGCCTCCATCAGCCCCAGCATTTT.

This clonotype was detected a few times. The V gene is TRBV9, the J gene TRBJ2-2; D ambiguous. Germline V gene data show CDR1 as SGDLS and CDR2 as YYNGEE. Trimming shortened V by 0 bases and J by 9 bases, and 12 bases separated the two germline ends. The CDR3 runs 14 residues. The CDR3, as DNA: TGTGCCAGCAGCGTAGACTTAACCGAGCGGGAGCTGTTTTTT. Its protein is CASSVDLTERELFF.

The V and J genes are TRBV21-1 and TRBJ1-1; the DNA was not used to check the table's D call, TRBD1. TRBV21-1 corresponds to a pseudogene. The CDR3 sequence is 15 residues long. CDR3 sequence (DNA): TGTGCCAGCAGCAGGCCGACAGCAAAGAACACTGAAGCTTTCTTT. Protein sequence: CASSRPTAKNTEAFF.

V is TRBV13 and J is TRBJ2-2; 12 bases are a match to TRBD2. The CDR3 has 15 residues. CDR1 is PRHDT and CDR2 is FYEKMQ in the germline V gene (reference sequence). Germline trimming cut 5 bases from V and 3 bases from J; bases unmatched to any gene: 1. CDR3 sequence reads: CASSRLAGDTGELFF. The CDR3 DNA reads TGTGCCAGCAGCCGACTAGCGGGAGACACCGGGGAGCTGTTTTTT.

V and J are TRBV24-1 and TRBJ2-1; D gene unclear. Germline V gene sequence: CDR1 KGHDR, CDR2 SFDVKD. The CDR3 is made up of 16 amino acids. V was cut by 2 bases and J by 4 bases, with 14 bases left in between. CDR3 sequence: CATSDSYPAEYNEQFF. The CDR3 nucleotides are TGTGCCACCAGTGATTCCTATCCTGCAGAGTACAATGAGCAGTTCTTC.

The gene calls are TRBV9 and TRBJ2-5, with TRBD1 as a possible D gene (5 bases). Per germline, CDR1 SGDLS and CDR2 YYNGEE. Trimming shortened V by 3 bases and J by 5 bases, and 23 bases separated the two germline ends. This CDR3 is 17 amino acids long. The CDR3 loop reads CASSEGSLLVWHETQYF. The DNA of the CDR3 is TGTGCCAGCAGCGAGGGGTCCCTTCTAGTTTGGCATGAGACCCAGTACTTC.

This clonotype is labeled as medium-sized (0.01 to 0.1%). The chain couples TRBV7-2 to TRBJ1-1; D is perhaps TRBD1 (5 bases). Trimming shortened V by 3 bases and J by 0 bases, and 8 bases separated the two germline ends. Germline loops: CDR1 SGHTA, CDR2 FQGNSA. The CDR3 has 14 residues. The CDR3 DNA reads TGTGCCAGCAGCTTTGGGACGGTGAACACTGAAGCTTTCTTT. Protein sequence: CASSFGTVNTEAFF.

This clonotype was seen a few times. The CDR3 protein is CSARAPTGALEKLFF. The CDR3 DNA reads TGCAGTGCTAGAGCCCCGACAGGGGCCTTAGAAAAACTGTTTTTT. This chain joins TRBV20-1 and TRBJ1-4, with TRBD1 matching 8 bases. The germline gives CDR1 DFQATT, CDR2 SNEGSKA (reference sequence). The CDR3 loop spans 15 amino acids. V shed 1 base, J shed 8 bases, and the junction held 9 bases outside the gene matches.

CDR3: CASSQGQSQPQHF. The CDR3 bases are TGCGCCAGCAGCCAAGGACAGTCTCAGCCCCAGCATTTT. The chain couples TRBV4-3 to TRBJ1-5, with D possibly being TRBD1 (5 bases). Germline V gene lookup returns CDR1 LGHNA and CDR2 YSLEER. This CDR3 is built from 13 residues. V was pared by 1 base and J by 6 bases, with 7 bases between.

This clonotype was picked up a small number of times. The rearrangement links TRBV4-1 to TRBJ1-3; D unclear. The ends were cut back, 0 bases at V and 0 bases at J, with 9 bases in the middle. CDR3 length equals 16 residues. Germline-derived CDR1 and CDR2 are MGHRA and YSYEKL. The CDR3 nucleotides read TGCGCCAGCAGCCAAGATCTGGGAGACTCTGGAAACACCATATATTTT. Translated: CASSQDLGDSGNTIYF.

This clonotype appeared a single time. The chain employs TRBV7-2 and TRBJ1-6; unclear D gene. CDR3 length: 14 residues. V dropped 6 bases and J dropped 8 bases, with 14 bases sitting between them. Germline CDR1 SGHTA, CDR2 FQGNSA. CDR3 in DNA: TGTGCCAGCAGTCCTGTGACGGGAGATTCACCCCTCCACTTT. Translation: CASSPVTGDSPLHF. Full variable domain (remainder filled in from reference TRBV7-2 and TRBJ1-6): GAGVSQSPSNKVTEKGKDVELRCDPISGHTALYWYRQSLGQGLEFLIYFQGNSAPDKSGLPSDRFSAERTGGSVSTLTIQRTQQEDSAVYLCASSPVTGDSPLHFGNGTRLTVT.

The V gene is TRBV7-2, the J gene TRBJ1-1; 10 bases fit TRBD1. With 5 bases clipped from V and 9 bases from J, the junction kept 12 bases outside the gene matches. This CDR3 has 15 residues. Germline values: CDR1 SGHTA, CDR2 FQGNSA. CDR3 nucleotides: TGTGCCAGCAGCATAGTAGCGGGACAGGGGACGCAAGCTTTCTTT. It specifies CASSIVAGQGTQAFF.

The chain links TRBV15 to TRBJ1-5; tentatively, D is TRBD1 (5 bases). Germline-derived CDR1 and CDR2 are LNHNV and YYDKDF (reference sequence). CDR3 length equals 17 residues. Trimming removed 4 bases at V and 4 bases at J, with 20 bases between. DNA of the CDR3: TGTGCCACCAGCACCACCCCGACGGGACTAAGTAATCAGCCCCAGCATTTT. It translates to CATSTTPTGLSNQPQHF.

This clonotype has only a few counts. The chain has TRBV7-6 and TRBJ1-2; a weak D match, TRBD1 (5 bases). The CDR3 totals 13 residues. V gave up 0 bases and J gave up 6 bases, with 8 bases separating them. The germline V gene encodes CDR1 SGHVS and CDR2 FNYEAQ. The CDR3 protein is CASSLAGVHGYTF. Here the CDR3 DNA reads TGTGCCAGCAGCTTAGCAGGGGTGCATGGCTACACCTTC.

The rearrangement joins TRBV5-1 to TRBJ2-5; TRBD2 matches at 12 bases. CDR1 is SGHRS, CDR2 YFSETQ, per germline. Trimming took 1 base from V and 0 from J; bases not matched to a gene: 1. CDR3 size: 16 residues. The CDR3, as DNA: TGCGCCAGCAGCTTGCTAGCGGGAGGGTACCAAGAGACCCAGTACTTC. Translated: CASSLLAGGYQETQYF.

CDR3: CASSPGDGSFYEQYV. CDR3 in DNA: TGCGCCAGCAGCCCCGGGGACGGGAGCTTCTACGAGCAGTACGTC. The chain recombines TRBV5-1 with TRBJ2-7; D is possibly TRBD2 (6 bases). There are 15 residues in the CDR3. Looked up from germline, CDR1 is SGHRS and CDR2 is YFSETQ. V was trimmed by 4 bases and J by 3 bases, leaving 17 bases between them.

CDR3 DNA sequence: TGTGCCACCAGTGATCCAGGGGGACGCAATGAGCAGTTCTTC. Translated: CATSDPGGRNEQFF. The gene calls are TRBV24-1 and TRBJ2-1; 7 bases are a match to TRBD1. Per the germline V gene, CDR1 is KGHDR and CDR2 is SFDVKD. The CDR3 has 14 residues. With 3 bases clipped from V and 6 bases from J, the junction kept 4 bases outside the gene matches.

V is TRBV5-5 and J is TRBJ2-1; a weak D match, TRBD2 (6 bases). Between the trimmed V and J ends, which lost 3 bases and 1 base, there was a span of 11 bases. The germline V gene encodes CDR1 SGHKS and CDR2 YYEKEE (reference sequence). The CDR3 spans 15 residues. The CDR3 region is CASSSNSGSYNEQFF. The CDR3 DNA reads TGTGCCAGCAGCTCCAATAGCGGATCCTACAATGAGCAGTTCTTC. Together with reference TRBV5-5 and TRBJ2-1, the CDR3 gives the full variable domain: DAGVTQSPTHLIKTRGQQVTLRCSPISGHKSVSWYQQVLGQGPQFIFQYYEKEERGRGNFPDRFSARQFPNYSSELNVNALLLGDSALYLCASSSNSGSYNEQFFGPGTRLTVL.

The chain is built from TRBV11-2 and TRBJ2-6; 7 bases map to TRBD1. Germline V CDR1 and CDR2: SGHAT, FQNNGV. This CDR3 is built from 12 residues. Trimming at V came to 5 bases and at J to 16 bases, leaving 8 bases not matched to a gene. The DNA for the CDR3 is TGTGCCAGCAGCAGACAGGGCGCCCGACTGACTTTC. This sequence encodes CASSRQGARLTF.

CDR3 protein: CASSYLARTSGSTDTQYF. CDR3 nucleotides: TGTGCCAGCAGTTACCTGGCACGGACTAGCGGCAGCACAGATACGCAGTATTTT. This chain uses TRBV6-6 with TRBJ2-3, with TRBD2 matching over 10 bases. V lost 2 bases to trimming and J lost 0 bases; unmatched junction nucleotides: 8. The CDR3 runs 18 residues. The germline gives CDR1 MNHNY, CDR2 SVGAGI (reference sequence).

Ten or more counts support this clonotype. J is TRBJ1-1 and V is TRBV7-2; D ambiguous. V lost 3 bases and J lost 8, with 13 bases in between. The CDR3 is made up of 13 amino acids. CDR1 SGHTA and CDR2 FQGNSA come from the germline V gene. The CDR3, as DNA: TGTGCCAGCAGCTTCTCCCCGCGGTGGGAAGCTTTCTTT. Protein: CASSFSPRWEAFF.

This clonotype was seen a few times. The chain combines TRBV7-9 with TRBJ1-1; TRBD1 might be the D (5 bases). The CDR3 sequence is 14 residues long. CDR1 and CDR2 from the germline V gene are SEHNR and FQNEAQ (reference sequence). Trimming left V 5 bases short and J 4 bases short, with 14 bases between. In DNA form, the CDR3 reads TGTGCCAGCAGCCCTGTGGGGGTGGGCACTGAAGCTTTCTTT. Amino acid sequence: CASSPVGVGTEAFF.